The 4 T cell receptor beta chains listed next were all sequenced from one sample in a study of cytotoxic CD8 clonotypes in ibrutinib-treated CLL. Generated by immunoSEQ multiplex PCR, the TCRdb table keeps only in-frame clones and is missing some. The sample yields roughly 200,000 clones, more than 75% seen once. This material consisted of PBMCs, taken after 12 months of ibrutinib treatment. Source of these receptors: a human donor with chronic lymphocytic leukemia.

J is TRBJ2-2 and V is TRBV2; 7 nucleotides agree with TRBD2. Unmatched junction bases numbered 4, after V lost 6 bases and J lost 3 bases. Germline V gene lookup returns CDR1 SNHLY and CDR2 FYNNEI. This CDR3 has 14 amino acids. CDR3 protein: CASRPSGYTGELFF. The CDR3 DNA sequence: TGTGCCAGCAGACCTAGCGGATACACCGGGGAGCTGTTTTTT.

This clone was detected only once. This chain connects TRBV2 to TRBJ2-1; 7 nucleotides align to TRBD2. This CDR3 has 14 amino acids. From germline, CDR1 is SNHLY and CDR2 FYNNEI. The V and J ends lost 3 bases and 5 bases, in that order; junction bases with no gene match: 4. The CDR3 nucleotides are TGTGCCAGCAGTGACTACAGCGGGAACAATGAGCAGTTCTTC. Its translation is CASSDYSGNNEQFF.

This CDR3 is CASSLATRNEQYF. The CDR3 coding sequence is TGTGCCAGCAGCTTAGCGACAAGGAACGAGCAGTACTTC. The J gene is TRBJ2-7, the V gene TRBV7-9, with unresolved D. Between the trimmed V and J ends, which lost 0 bases and 5 bases, there was a span of 8 bases. The CDR3 spans 13 residues. Looked up from germline, CDR1 is SEHNR and CDR2 is FQNEAQ (reference sequence).

About this clone: Relative to the germline gene, one junction end is altered; a read error may explain this. Other DNA sequences from this sample encode an identical CDR3 as well. V and J are TRBV7-2 and TRBJ1-3; no clear D gene. Germline-derived CDR1 and CDR2 are SGHTA and FQGNSA. CDR3 length: 15 amino acids. The CDR3 DNA sequence: TGTGCTAGCAGCTTAAGTCCCACGGCCCCGAACACCATATATTTT. This sequence encodes CASSLSPTAPNTIYF. Full variable domain (rest looked up from reference TRBV7-2 and TRBJ1-3): GAGVSQSPSNKVTEKGKDVELRCDPISGHTALYWYRQSLGQGLEFLIYFQGNSAPDKSGLPSDRFSAERTGGSVSTLTIQRTQQEDSAVYLCASSLSPTAPNTIYFGEGSWLTVV.